The entry below describes one T cell receptor beta chain. The antigen is unknown. A much larger clone differs by one base, so this may be a read error. Using its own MiXCR run on the multiplex PCR reads, TCRdb lists one record per CDR3 protein. Found here are over 150,000 distinct CDR3 sequences, 33% of them singletons; the top ten hold roughly 4.5%. The entry originates in a study of breast tumors, draining lymph nodes, adjacent tissues. Findings and caveats of the study: Luminal-like breast cancer showed significantly higher tumor–nontumor repertoire similarity than basal-like. Data fit most tumor T cells coming from lymph node, expanding in tumor.

Trimming stripped 3 bases from V and 4 bases from J, with 27 bases between. Germline CDR1 GTSNPN, CDR2 SVGIG (reference sequence). The CDR3 loop spans 18 amino acids. The lymph nodes were axillary draining lymph nodes from breast cancer patients. Source material: axillary lymph node tissue. The V and J genes are TRBV30 and TRBJ1-2; a possible D gene is TRBD1 (5 bases). This receptor was obtained from a female donor with breast cancer. Some clones in this sample may be carry-over from other donors' samples. CDR3 sequence (DNA): TGTGCCTGGAGACCGCAAAGGGACCGCAGGGAGTTACCCTATGGCTACACCTTC. Residues: CAWRPQRDRRELPYGYTF.